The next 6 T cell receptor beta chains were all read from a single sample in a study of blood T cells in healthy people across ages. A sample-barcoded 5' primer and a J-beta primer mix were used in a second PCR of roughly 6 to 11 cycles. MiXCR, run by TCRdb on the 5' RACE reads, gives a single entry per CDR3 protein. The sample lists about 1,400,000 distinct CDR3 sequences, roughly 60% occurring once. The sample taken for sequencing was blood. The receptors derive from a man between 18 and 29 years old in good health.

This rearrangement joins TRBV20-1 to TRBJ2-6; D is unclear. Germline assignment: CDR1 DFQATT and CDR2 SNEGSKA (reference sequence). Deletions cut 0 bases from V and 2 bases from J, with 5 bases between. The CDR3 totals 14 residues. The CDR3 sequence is CSARDVAGANVLTF. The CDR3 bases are TGCAGTGCTAGAGATGTCGCTGGGGCCAACGTCCTGACTTTC.

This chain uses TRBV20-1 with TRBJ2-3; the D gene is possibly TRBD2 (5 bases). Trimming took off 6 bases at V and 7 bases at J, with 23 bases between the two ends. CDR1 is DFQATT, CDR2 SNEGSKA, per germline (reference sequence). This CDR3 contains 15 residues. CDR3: CSAPPAGVAGYTQYF. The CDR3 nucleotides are TGCAGTGCGCCACCGGCCGGGGTCGCGGGTTATACGCAGTATTTT.

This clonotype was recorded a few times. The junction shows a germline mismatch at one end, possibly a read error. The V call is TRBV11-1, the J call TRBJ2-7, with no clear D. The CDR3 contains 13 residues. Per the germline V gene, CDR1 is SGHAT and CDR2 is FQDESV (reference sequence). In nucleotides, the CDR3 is TGCGCCAGCAGCTTGGCCGGTTTCTACGAGCAGTACTTC. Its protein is CASSLAGFYEQYF.

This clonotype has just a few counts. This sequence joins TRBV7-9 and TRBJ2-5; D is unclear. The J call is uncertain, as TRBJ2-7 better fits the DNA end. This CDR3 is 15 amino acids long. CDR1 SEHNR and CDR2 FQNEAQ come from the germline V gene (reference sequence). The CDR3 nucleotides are TGTGCCAGCAGCCAATGGACCGATAACTCCTACGAGCAGTACTTC. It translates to CASSQWTDNSYEQYF.

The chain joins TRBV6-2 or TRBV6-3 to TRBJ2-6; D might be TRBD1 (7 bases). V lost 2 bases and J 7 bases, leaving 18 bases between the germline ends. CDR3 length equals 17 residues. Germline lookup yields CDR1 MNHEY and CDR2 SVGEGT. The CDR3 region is CASSYNQGGSEANVLTF. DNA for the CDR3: TGTGCCAGCAGTTACAACCAGGGGGGCTCGGAAGCCAACGTCCTGACTTTC.

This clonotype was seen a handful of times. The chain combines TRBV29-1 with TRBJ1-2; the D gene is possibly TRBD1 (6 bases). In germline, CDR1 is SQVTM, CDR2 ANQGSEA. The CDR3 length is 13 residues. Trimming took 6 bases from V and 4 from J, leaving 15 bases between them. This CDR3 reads CSVIGGFGYGYTF. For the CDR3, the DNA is TGCAGCGTCATAGGGGGTTTTGGCTATGGCTACACCTTC.